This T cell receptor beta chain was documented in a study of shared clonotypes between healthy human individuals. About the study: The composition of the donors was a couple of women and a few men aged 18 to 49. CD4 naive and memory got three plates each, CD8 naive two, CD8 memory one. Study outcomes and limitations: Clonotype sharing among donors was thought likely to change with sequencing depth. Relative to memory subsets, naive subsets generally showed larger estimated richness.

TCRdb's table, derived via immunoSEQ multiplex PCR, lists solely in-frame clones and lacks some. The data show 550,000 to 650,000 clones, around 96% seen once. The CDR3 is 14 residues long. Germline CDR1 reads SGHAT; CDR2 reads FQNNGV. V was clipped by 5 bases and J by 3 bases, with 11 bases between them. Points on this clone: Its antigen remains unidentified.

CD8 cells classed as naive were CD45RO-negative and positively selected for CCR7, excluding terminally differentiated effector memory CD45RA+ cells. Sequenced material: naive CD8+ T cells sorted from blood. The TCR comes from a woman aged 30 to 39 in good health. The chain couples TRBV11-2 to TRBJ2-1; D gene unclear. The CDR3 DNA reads TGTGCCAGCAGCCCCCTAAGTAACTACAATGAGCAGTTCTTC. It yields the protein CASSPLSNYNEQFF.